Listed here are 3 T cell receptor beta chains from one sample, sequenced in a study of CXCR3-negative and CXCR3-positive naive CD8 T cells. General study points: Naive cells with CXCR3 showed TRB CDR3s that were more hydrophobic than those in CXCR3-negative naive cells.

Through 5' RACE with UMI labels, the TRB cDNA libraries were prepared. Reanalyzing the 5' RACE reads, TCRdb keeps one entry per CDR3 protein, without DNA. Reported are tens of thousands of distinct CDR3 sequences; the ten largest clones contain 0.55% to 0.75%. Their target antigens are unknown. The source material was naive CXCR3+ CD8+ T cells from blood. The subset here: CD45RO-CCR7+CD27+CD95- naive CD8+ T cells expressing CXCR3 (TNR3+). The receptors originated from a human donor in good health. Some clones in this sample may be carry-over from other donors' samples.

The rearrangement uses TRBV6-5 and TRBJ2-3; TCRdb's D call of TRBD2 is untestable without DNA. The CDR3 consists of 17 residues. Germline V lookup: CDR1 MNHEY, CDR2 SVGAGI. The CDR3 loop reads CASSSLDPSGGTDTQYF.

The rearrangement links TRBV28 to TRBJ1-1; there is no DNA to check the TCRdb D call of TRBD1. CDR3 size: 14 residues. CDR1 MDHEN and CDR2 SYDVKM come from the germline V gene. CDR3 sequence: CASSFRSGYGEAFF. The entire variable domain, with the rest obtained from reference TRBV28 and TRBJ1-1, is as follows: DVKVTQSSRYLVKRTGEKVFLECVQDMDHENMFWYRQDPGLGLRLIYFSYDVKMKEKGDIPEGYSVSREKKERFSLILESASTNQTSMYLCASSFRSGYGEAFFGQGTRLTVV.

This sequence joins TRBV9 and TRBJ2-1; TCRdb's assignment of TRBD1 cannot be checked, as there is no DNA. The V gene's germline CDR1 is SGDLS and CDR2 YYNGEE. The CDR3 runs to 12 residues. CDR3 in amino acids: CASGGASNEQFF.